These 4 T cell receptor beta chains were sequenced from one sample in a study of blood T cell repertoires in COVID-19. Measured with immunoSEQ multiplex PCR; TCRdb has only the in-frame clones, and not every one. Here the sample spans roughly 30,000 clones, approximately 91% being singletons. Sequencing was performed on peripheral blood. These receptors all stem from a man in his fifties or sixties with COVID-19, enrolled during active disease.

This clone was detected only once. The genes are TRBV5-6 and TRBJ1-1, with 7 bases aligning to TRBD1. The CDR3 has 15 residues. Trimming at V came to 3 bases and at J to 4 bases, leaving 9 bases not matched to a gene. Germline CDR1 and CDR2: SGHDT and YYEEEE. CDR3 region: CASSSGRGIGTEAFF. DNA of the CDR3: TGTGCCAGCAGCTCCGGCAGGGGGATCGGCACTGAAGCTTTCTTT. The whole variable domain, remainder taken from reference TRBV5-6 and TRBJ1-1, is DAGVTQSPTHLIKTRGQQVTLRCSPKSGHDTVSWYQQALGQGPQFIFQYYEEEERQRGNFPDRFSGHQFPNYSSELNVNALLLGDSALYLCASSSGRGIGTEAFFGQGTRLTVV.

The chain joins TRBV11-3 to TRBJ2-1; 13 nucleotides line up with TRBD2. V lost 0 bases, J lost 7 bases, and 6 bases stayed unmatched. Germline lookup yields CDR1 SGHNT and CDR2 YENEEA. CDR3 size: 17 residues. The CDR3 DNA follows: TGTGCCAGCAGCTTAGATTCCCAGACTAGCGGGAGGAATGAGCAGTTCTTC. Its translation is CASSLDSQTSGRNEQFF.

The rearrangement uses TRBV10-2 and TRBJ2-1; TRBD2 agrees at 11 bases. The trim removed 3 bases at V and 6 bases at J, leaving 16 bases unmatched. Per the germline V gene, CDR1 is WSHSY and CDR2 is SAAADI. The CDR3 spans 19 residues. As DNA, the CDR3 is TGCGCCAGCAGTGACATGCCCGCGGATAGCGGGAGGGACGGCAATGAGCAGTTCTTC. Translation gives CASSDMPADSGRDGNEQFF.

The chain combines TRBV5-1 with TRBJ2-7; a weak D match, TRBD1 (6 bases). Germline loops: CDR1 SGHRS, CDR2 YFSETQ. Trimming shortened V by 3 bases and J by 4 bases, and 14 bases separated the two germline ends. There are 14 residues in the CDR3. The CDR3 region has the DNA TGCGCCAGCAGCTACAGTCAACAGGGATACGAGCAGTACTTC. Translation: CASSYSQQGYEQYF. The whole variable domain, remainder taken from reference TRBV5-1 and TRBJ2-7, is KAGVTQTPRYLIKTRGQQVTLSCSPISGHRSVSWYQQTPGQGLQFLFEYFSETQRNKGNFPGRFSGRQFSNSRSEMNVSTLELGDSALYLCASSYSQQGYEQYFGPGTRLTVT.